Given below is one TCR beta chain in context. Its antigen is still unknown. The sample is drawn from a study of graft-versus-host responses after intestinal transplantation. General study findings and limits: Early post-transplant falls in HvG clones accompanied the peak levels of circulating GvH clones.

The table came from immunoSEQ multiplex PCR; TCRdb's copy has only in-frame clones and leaves some out. The sample shows around 2,500 clones, 93% of them seen only once. V lost 3 bases, J lost 7 bases, and 6 bases stayed unmatched. CDR3 length: 14 residues. Per the germline V gene, CDR1 is MGHDK and CDR2 is SYGVNS. Sequenced here: PBMCs, sampled less than 20 days after intestinal transplant. The source is a human patient who received an intestinal transplant, so some T cells may come from the graft donor. This rearrangement joins TRBV25-1 to TRBJ1-5; 7 bases align to TRBD1. The CDR3 region is CASSEGQKGQPQHF. In nucleotides, the CDR3 is TGTGCCAGCAGTGAGGGACAGAAGGGCCAGCCCCAGCATTTT.